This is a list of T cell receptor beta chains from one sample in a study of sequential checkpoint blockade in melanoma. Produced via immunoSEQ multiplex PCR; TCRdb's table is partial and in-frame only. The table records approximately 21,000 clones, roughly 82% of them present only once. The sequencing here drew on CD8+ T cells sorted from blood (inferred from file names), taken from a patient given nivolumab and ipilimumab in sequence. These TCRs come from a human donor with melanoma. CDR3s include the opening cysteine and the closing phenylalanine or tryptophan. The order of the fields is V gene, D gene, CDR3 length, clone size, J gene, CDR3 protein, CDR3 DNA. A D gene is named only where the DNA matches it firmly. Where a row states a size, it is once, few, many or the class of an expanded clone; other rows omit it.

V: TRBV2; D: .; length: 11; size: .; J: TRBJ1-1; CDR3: CASSPGVEAFF; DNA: TGTGCCAGCAGTCCTGGAGTAGAAGCTTTCTTT
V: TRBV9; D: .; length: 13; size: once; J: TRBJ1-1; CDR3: CASSVEAGTKAFF; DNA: TGTGCCAGCAGCGTAGAGGCAGGGACTAAAGCTTTCTTT
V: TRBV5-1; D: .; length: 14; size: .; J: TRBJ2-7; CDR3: CASSLGGVRDEQYF; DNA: TGCGCCAGCAGCTTGGGCGGGGTCAGGGACGAGCAGTACTTC
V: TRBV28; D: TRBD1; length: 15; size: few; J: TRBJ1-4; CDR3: CASSFPTGGNEKLFF; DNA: TGTGCCAGCAGTTTCCCGACAGGGGGAAATGAAAAACTGTTTTTT
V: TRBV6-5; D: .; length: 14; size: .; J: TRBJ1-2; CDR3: CASSPGGAVYGYTF; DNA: TGTGCCAGCAGCCCCGGGGGGGCGGTCTATGGCTACACCTTC
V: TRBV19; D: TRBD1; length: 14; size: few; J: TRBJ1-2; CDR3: CASSTTGSGYGYTF; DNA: TGTGCCAGTAGTACGACAGGGTCGGGCTATGGCTACACCTTC
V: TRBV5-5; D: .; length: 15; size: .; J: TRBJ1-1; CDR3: CASSLAGIPNTEAFF; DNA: TGTGCCAGCAGCTTGGCCGGTATACCAAACACTGAAGCTTTCTTT
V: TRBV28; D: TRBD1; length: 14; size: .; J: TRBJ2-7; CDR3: CASSLLQGANEQYF; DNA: TGTGCCAGCAGTTTATTACAGGGGGCTAACGAGCAGTACTTC
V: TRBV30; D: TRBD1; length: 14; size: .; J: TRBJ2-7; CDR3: CAWSADRASGEQYF; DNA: TGTGCCTGGAGCGCGGACAGGGCATCCGGCGAGCAGTACTTC
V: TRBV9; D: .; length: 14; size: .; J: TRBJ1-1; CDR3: CASSVVLTDTEAFF; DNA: TGTGCCAGCAGCGTAGTTTTGACAGACACTGAAGCTTTCTTT
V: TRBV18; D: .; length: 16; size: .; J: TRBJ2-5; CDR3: CASSLLQGLNQETQYF; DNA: TGTGCCAGCTCATTACTCCAGGGCCTAAACCAAGAGACCCAGTACTTC
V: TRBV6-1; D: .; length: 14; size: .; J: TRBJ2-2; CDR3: CASSPRGRAGELFF; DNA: TGTGCCAGCAGTCCCCGAGGCAGGGCCGGGGAGCTGTTTTTT
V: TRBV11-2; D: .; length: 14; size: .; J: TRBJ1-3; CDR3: CASSPQGSGNTIYF; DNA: TGTGCCAGCAGCCCACAGGGATCTGGAAACACCATATATTTT
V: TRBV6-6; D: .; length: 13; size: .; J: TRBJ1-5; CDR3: CASSYSLDRPQHF; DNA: TGTGCCAGCAGTTACTCCCTTGACAGGCCCCAGCATTTT
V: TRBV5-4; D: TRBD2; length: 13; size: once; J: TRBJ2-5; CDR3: CASSLAGGETQYF; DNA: TGTGCCAGCAGCTTGGCCGGGGGGGAGACCCAGTACTTC
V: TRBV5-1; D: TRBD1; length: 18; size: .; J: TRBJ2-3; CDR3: CASSLHIPGQSSADTQYF; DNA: TGCGCCAGCAGCTTGCACATCCCGGGACAGAGCAGCGCGGATACGCAGTATTTT
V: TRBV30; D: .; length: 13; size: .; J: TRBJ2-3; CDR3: CAWSRRRTDTQYF; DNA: TGTGCCTGGTCCAGGCGCCGCACAGATACGCAGTATTTT
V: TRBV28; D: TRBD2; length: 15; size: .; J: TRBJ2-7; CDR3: CASIKTSGSLYEQYF; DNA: TGTGCCAGCATCAAGACTAGCGGGAGTTTGTACGAGCAGTACTTC
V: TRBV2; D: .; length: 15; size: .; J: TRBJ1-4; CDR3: CASSAVQGGSGKLFF; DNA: TGTGCCAGCAGTGCCGTACAGGGTGGGAGTGGAAAACTGTTTTTT
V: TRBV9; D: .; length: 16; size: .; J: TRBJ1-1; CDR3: CASSPTGAGPNTEAFF; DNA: TGTGCCAGCAGCCCGACCGGGGCGGGGCCTAACACTGAAGCTTTCTTT
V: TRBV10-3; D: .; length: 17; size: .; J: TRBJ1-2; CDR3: CAISESTVSGVGAGYTF; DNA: TGTGCCATCAGTGAGTCGACCGTATCAGGGGTTGGTGCTGGCTACACCTTC
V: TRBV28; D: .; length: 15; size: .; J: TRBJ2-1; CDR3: CASSLRTPTGNEQFF; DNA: TGTGCCAGCAGTTTACGCACCCCCACGGGCAATGAGCAGTTCTTC
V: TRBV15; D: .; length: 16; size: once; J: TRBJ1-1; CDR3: CATSKPGDPMNTEAFF; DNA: TGTGCCACCAGCAAACCGGGGGACCCAATGAACACTGAAGCTTTCTTT
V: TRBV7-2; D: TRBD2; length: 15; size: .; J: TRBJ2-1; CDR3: CASSGLARTYNEQFF; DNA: TGTGCCAGCAGCGGACTAGCGCGAACCTACAATGAGCAGTTCTTC
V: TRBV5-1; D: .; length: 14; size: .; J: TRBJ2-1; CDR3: CASSLEGLYNEQFF; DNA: TGCGCCAGCAGCTTGGAGGGACTTTACAATGAGCAGTTCTTC
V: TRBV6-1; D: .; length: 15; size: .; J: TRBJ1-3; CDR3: CASSEILNSGNTIYF; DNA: TGTGCCAGCAGTGAGATACTGAACTCTGGAAACACCATATATTTT
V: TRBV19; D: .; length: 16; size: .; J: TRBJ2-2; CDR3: CASIPSLTLNTGELFF; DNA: TGTGCCAGTATCCCTAGTCTAACCCTTAACACCGGGGAGCTGTTTTTT
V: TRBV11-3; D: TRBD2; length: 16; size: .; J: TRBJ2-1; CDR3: CASSVLAGASYNEQFF; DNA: TGTGCCAGCAGCGTACTAGCGGGAGCCTCCTACAATGAGCAGTTCTTC
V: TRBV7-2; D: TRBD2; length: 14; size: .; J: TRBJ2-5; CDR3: CASSRTSGGETQYF; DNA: TGTGCCAGCAGCAGGACTAGCGGAGGAGAGACCCAGTACTTC
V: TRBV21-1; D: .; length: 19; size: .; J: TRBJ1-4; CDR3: CASSKEIGRTGEGNEKLFF; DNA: TGTGCCAGCAGCAAAGAGATAGGTAGGACAGGGGAGGGCAATGAAAAACTGTTTTTT
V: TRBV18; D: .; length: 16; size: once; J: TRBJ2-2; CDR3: CASSPSGQGGSGELFF; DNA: TGTGCCAGCTCACCATCTGGACAAGGAGGGTCCGGGGAGCTGTTTTTT
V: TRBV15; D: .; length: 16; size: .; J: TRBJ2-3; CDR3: CATSRNDRISTDTQYF; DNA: TGTGCCACCAGTAGGAATGACAGGATAAGCACAGATACGCAGTATTTT
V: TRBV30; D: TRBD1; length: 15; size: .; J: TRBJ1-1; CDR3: CAWTASGTGGFMAFF; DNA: TGTGCCTGGACCGCCTCCGGTACAGGGGGCTTTATGGCTTTCTTT
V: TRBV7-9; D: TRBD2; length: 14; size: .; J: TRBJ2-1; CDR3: CASGGLAGGREQFF; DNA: TGTGCCAGCGGGGGACTAGCGGGAGGTCGGGAGCAGTTCTTC
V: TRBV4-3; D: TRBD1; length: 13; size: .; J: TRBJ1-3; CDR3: CASSQGRGDTIYF; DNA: TGCGCCAGCAGCCAAGGCAGGGGGGACACCATATATTTT
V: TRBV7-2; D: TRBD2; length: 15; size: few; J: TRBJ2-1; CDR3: CASSSTSGRNNEQFF; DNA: TGTGCCAGCAGCTCGACTAGCGGGAGGAACAATGAGCAGTTCTTC
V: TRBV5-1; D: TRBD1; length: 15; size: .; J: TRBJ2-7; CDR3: CASSINRDRAYEQYF; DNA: TGCGCCAGCAGCATCAACCGGGACAGGGCCTACGAGCAGTACTTC
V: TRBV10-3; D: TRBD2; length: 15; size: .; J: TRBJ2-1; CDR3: CAISGGLAGENEQFF; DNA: TGTGCCATCAGTGGCGGACTAGCGGGAGAGAATGAGCAGTTCTTC
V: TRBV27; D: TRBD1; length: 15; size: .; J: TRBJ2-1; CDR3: CASKTLGTGGWGQFF; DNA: TGTGCCAGCAAAACTCTCGGGACAGGGGGTTGGGGGCAGTTCTTC
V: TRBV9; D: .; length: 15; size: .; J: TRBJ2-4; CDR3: CASSPTDFSKNIQYF; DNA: TGTGCCAGCAGCCCGACGGACTTTTCCAAAAACATTCAGTACTTC
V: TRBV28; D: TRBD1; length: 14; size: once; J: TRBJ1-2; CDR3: CASSGDRVLHGYTF; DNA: TGTGCCAGCAGCGGGGACAGGGTATTACATGGCTACACCTTC
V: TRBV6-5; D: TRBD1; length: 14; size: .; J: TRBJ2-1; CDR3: CASSPGQGGNEQFF; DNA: TGTGCCAGCAGCCCGGGACAGGGGGGCAATGAGCAGTTCTTC
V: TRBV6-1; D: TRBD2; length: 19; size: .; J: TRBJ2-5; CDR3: CASSEYPSGLAGDGETQYF; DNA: TGTGCCAGCAGTGAATATCCAAGTGGGCTAGCGGGAGACGGAGAGACCCAGTACTTC
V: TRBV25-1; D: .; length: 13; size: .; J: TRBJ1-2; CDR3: CASSAGVIGGYTF; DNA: TGTGCCAGCAGTGCAGGGGTCATAGGTGGCTACACCTTC
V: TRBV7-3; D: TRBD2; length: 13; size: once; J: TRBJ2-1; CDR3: CASSLPPSGKKFF; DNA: TGTGCCAGCAGCTTACCCCCTAGCGGGAAGAAGTTCTTC
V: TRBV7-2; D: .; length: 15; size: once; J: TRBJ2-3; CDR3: CASSLAGASTDTQYF; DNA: TGTGCCAGCAGCTTAGCGGGGGCTAGCACAGATACGCAGTATTTT
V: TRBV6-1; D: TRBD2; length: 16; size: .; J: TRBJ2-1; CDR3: CASSGGGTGSAYEQFF; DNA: TGTGCCAGCAGTGGGGGGGGGACTGGGTCCGCTTATGAGCAGTTCTTC
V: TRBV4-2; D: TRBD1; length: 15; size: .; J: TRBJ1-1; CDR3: CASSQDLQGLDGAFF; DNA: TGTGCCAGCAGCCAAGATTTACAGGGGCTAGACGGAGCTTTCTTT
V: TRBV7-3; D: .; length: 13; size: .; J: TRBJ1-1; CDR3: CASSSKRLTEAFF; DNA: TGTGCCAGCAGCTCCAAGCGGCTAACTGAAGCTTTCTTT
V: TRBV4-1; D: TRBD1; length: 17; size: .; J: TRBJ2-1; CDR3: CASSQDLGTGHRNEQFF; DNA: TGCGCCAGCAGCCAAGATCTCGGGACAGGGCATAGGAATGAGCAGTTCTTC
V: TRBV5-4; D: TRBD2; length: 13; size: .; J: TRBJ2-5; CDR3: CASSLTSEETQYF; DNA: TGTGCCAGCAGCTTGACTAGCGAAGAGACCCAGTACTTC
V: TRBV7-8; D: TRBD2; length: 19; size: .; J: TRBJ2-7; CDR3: CASSFRASGRKLVLWEQYF; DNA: TGTGCCAGCAGCTTCAGGGCTAGCGGGAGGAAATTGGTATTGTGGGAGCAGTACTTC